One and the same sample provided the 22 T cell receptor beta chains below, sequenced in a study of cytomegalovirus exposure and HLA in healthy donors. The PCR ran on 60 Vbeta and 13 Jbeta primers. Produced via immunoSEQ multiplex PCR; TCRdb's table is partial and in-frame only. The sample's table shows approximately 71,000 clones. Sequencing was carried out using PBMCs. The source is a female donor in good health and CMV-seropositive.

The V call is TRBV11-2, the J call TRBJ2-2; D remains unclear. This CDR3 has 14 residues. Trimming removed 0 bases at V and 2 bases at J, with 4 bases between. From germline, CDR1 is SGHAT and CDR2 FQNNGV. Here the CDR3 DNA reads TGTGCCAGCAGCTTAGACAGAAACACCGGGGAGCTGTTTTTT. It translates to CASSLDRNTGELFF.

J is TRBJ2-1 and V is TRBV9, with D tentatively TRBD2 (7 bases). Germline V gives CDR1 SGDLS, CDR2 YYNGEE. This CDR3 spans 15 amino acids. V lost 0 bases and J lost 5, with 12 bases in between. The CDR3 nucleotides read TGTGCCAGCAGCGTAGTGGAGGGGGGGAACAATGAGCAGTTCTTC. It is translated as CASSVVEGGNNEQFF.

J is TRBJ1-3 and V is TRBV29-1; D might be TRBD1 (6 bases). Germline V CDR1 and CDR2: SQVTM, ANQGSEA. The CDR3 runs to 16 residues. V gave up 1 base and J gave up 0 bases, with 13 bases separating them. The CDR3 spells CSVEVGTNPSGNTIYF. The DNA of the CDR3 is TGCAGCGTTGAAGTAGGGACAAACCCCTCTGGAAACACCATATATTTT.

The gene calls are TRBV9 and TRBJ2-1, with TRBD2 as a possible D gene (5 bases). The length of the CDR3 is 15 residues. V was clipped by 7 bases and J by 0 bases, with 14 bases between them. Germline V gene sequence: CDR1 SGDLS, CDR2 YYNGEE. CDR3 DNA sequence: TGTGCCAGCGGATCGGACGGAGGCTCCTACAATGAGCAGTTCTTC. This gives the protein CASGSDGGSYNEQFF.

The J gene is TRBJ2-4, the V gene TRBV29-1; 9 bases match TRBD1. The CDR3 contains 12 residues. Germline V gene lookup returns CDR1 SQVTM and CDR2 ANQGSEA. CDR3 in DNA: TGCAGGGAGGGACAGGGTGGAAACATTCAGTACTTC. It codes for CREGQGGNIQYF.

The rearrangement uses TRBV4-3 and TRBJ2-1; 8 positions match TRBD1. V dropped 3 bases and J dropped 5; count of bases not matched to a gene: 6. The germline V gene encodes CDR1 LGHNA and CDR2 YSLEER. The CDR3 is 15 residues long. CDR3 coding DNA: TGCGCCAGCAGCCAGCAGACAGGGGCCGACAATGAGCAGTTCTTC. It specifies CASSQQTGADNEQFF.

The chain combines TRBV7-9 with TRBJ2-1; TRBD2 aligns across 12 bases. V was pared by 6 bases and J by 8 bases, with 11 bases of the junction left unmatched. CDR3 size: 16 residues. The germline V gene encodes CDR1 SEHNR and CDR2 FQNEAQ (reference sequence). CDR3 nucleotide sequence: TGTGCCAGCAGTACCGGACTAGCGGGAATGCTGGATGAGCAGTTCTTC. This codes for CASSTGLAGMLDEQFF.

The chain is built from TRBV19 and TRBJ1-5, with 9 bases that match TRBD1. CDR3 size: 15 residues. Unmatched junction bases numbered 8, after V lost 4 bases and J lost 7 bases. CDR1 LNHDA and CDR2 SQIVND come from the germline V gene (reference sequence). CDR3 nucleotide sequence: TGTGCCAGTAGTACACAGGGGGCGGCAGGGCAGCCCCAGCATTTT. It specifies CASSTQGAAGQPQHF.

V is TRBV7-9 and J is TRBJ1-2; perhaps TRBD1 as D (6 bases). Trimming took 0 bases from V and 1 from J, leaving 15 bases between them. The CDR3 runs 17 residues. Germline loops: CDR1 SEHNR, CDR2 FQNEAQ (reference sequence). The DNA for the CDR3 is TGTGCCAGCAGCTTAGCTCTGGACAGCAGCATTAACTATGGCTACACCTTC. Translation gives CASSLALDSSINYGYTF.

The chain has TRBV6-6 and TRBJ1-2, with TRBD1 as a possible D gene (5 bases). The V and J ends lost 2 bases and 4 bases respectively, with 8 bases between them. Germline V CDR1 and CDR2: MNHNY, SVGAGI (reference sequence). The CDR3 has 13 amino acids. CDR3 sequence: CASSYDSTYGYTF. In DNA form, the CDR3 reads TGTGCCAGCAGTTACGACAGCACCTATGGCTACACCTTC.

J is TRBJ2-5 and V is TRBV10-1; 9 positions match TRBD1. Germline assignment: CDR1 WNHNN and CDR2 SYGVQD (reference sequence). The CDR3 covers 13 residues. After removal of 2 bases from V and 5 bases from J, the junction contained 0 bases not matched to a gene. The CDR3 region has the DNA TGCGCCAGCAGTGAGGACAGGGGGGAGACCCAGTACTTC. Residues: CASSEDRGETQYF.

V usage is TRBV4-3 and J usage is TRBJ2-2; TRBD2 agrees at 9 bases. The CDR3 spans 16 residues. V shed 2 bases, J shed 4 bases, and the junction held 5 bases outside the gene matches. Per the germline V gene, CDR1 is LGHNA and CDR2 is YSLEER. The CDR3 bases are TGCGCCAGCAGCCAACAACCGGGACTAGCCACCGGGGAGCTGTTTTTT. Its translation is CASSQQPGLATGELFF.

The V gene is TRBV7-9, the J gene TRBJ2-3; 8 nucleotides line up with TRBD1. The CDR3 contains 15 residues. Trimming cost V 0 bases and J 4 bases; bases outside gene matches: 3. The V gene's germline CDR1 is SEHNR and CDR2 FQNEAQ (reference sequence). CDR3 sequence: CASSLAAGGADTQYF. In DNA form, the CDR3 reads TGTGCCAGCAGCTTAGCGGCAGGGGGCGCAGATACGCAGTATTTT. Drawing the rest from reference TRBV7-9 and TRBJ2-3, the complete variable domain is DTGVSQNPRHKITKRGQNVTFRCDPISEHNRLYWYRQTLGQGPEFLTYFQNEAQLEKSRLLSDRFSAERPKGSFSTLEIQRTEQGDSAMYLCASSLAAGGADTQYFGPGTRLTVL.

V is TRBV18 and J is TRBJ1-5; 10 bases are a match to TRBD1. Germline lookup yields CDR1 KGHSH and CDR2 LQKENI. The V gene end was trimmed by 2 bases and the J gene end by 4 bases; junction bases not matched to a gene: 5. This CDR3 is built from 16 residues. The CDR3 sequence is CASSPVRTGGNQPQHF. CDR3 coding DNA: TGTGCCAGCTCACCAGTTCGGACAGGGGGTAATCAGCCCCAGCATTTT. The variable domain in full, with the rest retrieved from reference TRBV18 and TRBJ1-5, is NAGVMQNPRHLVRRRGQEARLRCSPMKGHSHVYWYRQLPEEGLKFMVYLQKENIIDESGMPKERFSAEFPKEGPSILRIQQVVRGDSAAYFCASSPVRTGGNQPQHFGDGTRLSIL.

The chain is built from TRBV5-4 and TRBJ2-7; 14 bases are shared with TRBD2. V was pared by 3 bases and J by 3 bases, with 2 bases of the junction left unmatched. CDR3 length: 15 residues. Germline assignment: CDR1 SGHNT and CDR2 YYREEE (reference sequence). The CDR3 DNA sequence: TGTGCCAGCAGCTCAGGGACTAGCGGGGGCTACGAGCAGTACTTC. Translation gives CASSSGTSGGYEQYF.

The chain joins TRBV5-6 to TRBJ2-2; 8 nucleotides match TRBD2. Unmatched junction bases numbered 6, after V lost 2 bases and J lost 0 bases. Germline CDR1 reads SGHDT; CDR2 reads YYEEEE. The CDR3 consists of 17 residues. The CDR3 coding sequence is TGTGCCAGCAGCTTTAAGGTTAGCGGGACGAACACCGGGGAGCTGTTTTTT. Translated, it gives CASSFKVSGTNTGELFF.

The chain is built from TRBV5-1 and TRBJ1-1; D not resolved. The germline V gene encodes CDR1 SGHRS and CDR2 YFSETQ. Between the trimmed V and J ends, which lost 4 bases and 0 bases, there was a span of 7 bases. The CDR3 spans 13 residues. DNA of the CDR3: TGCGCCAGCAGCGACAACTTGAACACTGAAGCTTTCTTT. It codes for CASSDNLNTEAFF.

The chain uses TRBV5-1 and TRBJ1-1; TRBD1 matches at 9 bases. The length of the CDR3 is 15 residues. V lost 4 bases and J lost 11; bases outside the gene matches: 15. The germline CDR1 and CDR2 sequences are SGHRS and YFSETQ. The CDR3: CASSPYITGQGFAFF. The CDR3 DNA reads TGCGCCAGCAGCCCCTACATCACGGGACAGGGTTTCGCTTTCTTT.

V gene TRBV7-8 combines with J gene TRBJ2-5, with 7 bases that match TRBD2. Trimming took 2 bases from V and 2 from J; bases not matched to a gene: 5. Germline V gene data show CDR1 as SGHVS and CDR2 as FQNEAQ. This CDR3 is built from 15 residues. The CDR3 DNA reads TGTGCCAGCAGCTTAATGCGGGAGCCACAAGAGACCCAGTACTTC. It encodes CASSLMREPQETQYF.

J is TRBJ1-6 and V is TRBV19; D perhaps matches TRBD1 (6 bases). V gave up 3 bases and J gave up 7 bases, with 22 bases separating them. The CDR3 has 18 amino acids. Germline CDR1 and CDR2: LNHDA and SQIVND (reference sequence). CDR3 sequence reads: CASSISLGQSVGNSPLHF. The CDR3 DNA reads as TGTGCCAGTAGTATTTCCCTTGGACAGTCGGTTGGAAATTCACCCCTCCACTTT.

This chain uses TRBV4-1 with TRBJ2-6; D may be TRBD2 (6 bases). This CDR3 region has 17 residues. The germline V gene encodes CDR1 MGHRA and CDR2 YSYEKL. Trimming took off 4 bases at V and 0 bases at J, with 13 bases between the two ends. The DNA of the CDR3 is TGCGCCAGCAGCCCCCCTAGCGCAGACTCTGGGGCCAACGTCCTGACTTTC. It specifies CASSPPSADSGANVLTF.

The rearrangement links TRBV5-1 to TRBJ2-1, with D possibly TRBD2 on 5 matching bases. Per the germline V gene, CDR1 is SGHRS and CDR2 is YFSETQ. The CDR3 is 15 residues long. V was shortened by 4 bases and J by 7 bases, with 18 bases between the two germline ends. CDR3 amino acids: CASSPNRALGNEQFF. The CDR3 DNA reads TGCGCCAGCAGCCCCAATCGGGCACTAGGGAATGAGCAGTTCTTC.